What follows is one TCR beta chain and its context. The antigen remains unidentified. The data were taken from a study of Ad26.COV2.S vaccination and SARS-CoV-2 variants. Study-wide points: Spike-specific TCR breadth in vaccine recipients exceeded that seen in placebo recipients. Total T cell responses may have been underestimated by the TCR breadth and depth analyses.

The table came from immunoSEQ multiplex PCR; TCRdb's copy has only in-frame clones and leaves some out. The repertoire includes around 450,000 clones, about 91% of them detected once, and about 2.5% sits in the top ten. This sample's treatment: roughly 18 received Ad26.COV2.S at low or high dose, single or two shots; 5 received placebo; per-sample allocation not given. Samples were taken on day 63 after the first vaccine or placebo injection. The CDR3 is 16 residues long. The V and J ends lost 3 bases and 2 bases respectively, with 14 bases between them. CDR1 and CDR2 (germline): SGDLS, YYNGEE. This TCR came from a person aged 18-65 years who received the Ad26.COV2.S COVID-19 vaccine or a placebo. The genes are TRBV9 and TRBJ2-2; perhaps TRBD2 as D (6 bases). Sequences were derived from peripheral blood, sampled in a trial of Ad26.COV2.S vaccine versus placebo. The CDR3 region is CASSGPGTLNTGELFF. For the CDR3, the DNA is TGTGCCAGCAGCGGCCCCGGGACTCTAAACACCGGGGAGCTGTTTTTT.